The present entry profiles one T cell receptor beta chain with its context. It lacks a known antigen. No base quality information exists; no much larger clone differs at one position. Collaborating institutions collected whole blood in K2EDTA tubes following their own protocols. For TCRbeta analysis, collaborator samples were shipped as frozen whole blood, as isolated PBMCs, or as DNA extracted from either sample type. The data stem from a study of blood T cell repertoires in COVID-19 (dated by TCRdb to the early 2020s). A note on the overall study: Collaborator samples came from the United States, Italy and Spain and covered acute and convalescent phases of COVID-19. The material from the prospective study consisted of cDNA or gDNA derived from T cells, B-cell-depleted T cells, or PBMCs. The dataset comprised deeply sampled blood TCRbeta repertoires from subjects exposed to, actively infected with, or recovered from COVID-19. A freely available public database, intended as a resource for researchers studying the immune response to SARS-CoV-2, is where the repertoires were released. The samples were drawn from two sources: the first 160 participants of the ongoing ImmuneRACE study, and fewer than 1,500 subjects contributed by 6 global collaborators. A de-identified subject ID, COVID-19 status, age in years and sex were almost always included in the sample metadata. HLA class I and class II types, where available, came from metadata supplied by the sample provider rather than from assay-based typing.

Germline trimming: 0 bases from V, 4 bases from J; junction bases outside gene matches: 16. Including cysteine and phenylalanine, the CDR3 has 19 amino acids. Here the CDR3 DNA is all that survives: 57 bases in frame from base 1. From the germline V gene (reference sequence), CDR1 is SGHNT and CDR2 is YYREEE. TCRbeta CDR3 regions were amplified from genomic DNA by means of the immunoSEQ Assay, a bias-controlled multiplex PCR. Concerning the study's data processing: Within the assay, amplification of reference gene primers was used to estimate how many nucleated cells each sample contained. Sequence reads were collapsed and filtered to measure the absolute abundance of every unique TCRbeta CDR3 rearrangement. For each sample, productive Simpson clonality was calculated by taking the square root of Simpson's diversity index across productive rearrangements. Imported from immuneACCESS, the table was reduced by TCRdb to in-frame sequences with V and J called. These copies leave out some clones; in studies compared against another copy, an unresolved V gene accounts for under half, and the cause of the remainder is not known. V and J calls and clone size are as listed in that table; D and trimming were resolved from the DNA. The sample table contains around 82,000 clones; only one count was recorded for 90% of them. 6.9% of the sample is held by the ten biggest clonotypes.

Study-level results and caveats: Clinical and demographic metadata were provided uncurated, with the amount varying by source and participant.

The clonotype was recovered from a human donor in a cohort sampled during active COVID-19. The chain uses TRBV5-4 and TRBJ2-3, and TRBD1 matches 8 of the central bases. The source material was peripheral blood. The CDR3 reads CASSLEGGRGLSGPDTQYF. The nucleotide sequence is given as TGTGCCAGCAGCTTGGAGGGGGGCAGGGGGCTTTCCGGACCAGATACGCAGTATTTT.